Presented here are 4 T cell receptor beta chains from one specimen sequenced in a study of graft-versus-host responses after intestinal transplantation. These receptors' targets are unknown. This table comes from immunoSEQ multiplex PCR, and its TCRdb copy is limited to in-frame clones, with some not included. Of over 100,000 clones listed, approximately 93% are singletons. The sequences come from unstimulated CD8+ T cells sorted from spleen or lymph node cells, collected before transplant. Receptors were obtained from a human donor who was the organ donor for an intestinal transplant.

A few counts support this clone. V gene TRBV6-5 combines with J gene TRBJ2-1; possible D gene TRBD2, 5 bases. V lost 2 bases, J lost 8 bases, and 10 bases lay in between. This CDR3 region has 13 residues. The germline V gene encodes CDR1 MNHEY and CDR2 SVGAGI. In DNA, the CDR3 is TGTGCCAGCAGTTACGGAGGTTTCGATGAGCAGTTCTTC. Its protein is CASSYGGFDEQFF.

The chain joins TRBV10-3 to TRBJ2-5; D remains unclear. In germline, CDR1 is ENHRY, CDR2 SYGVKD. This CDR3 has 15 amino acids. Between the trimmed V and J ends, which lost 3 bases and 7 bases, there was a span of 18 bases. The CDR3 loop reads CAISDSNRVDGTQYF. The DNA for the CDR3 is TGTGCCATCAGTGACTCCAACAGAGTCGACGGGACCCAGTACTTC.

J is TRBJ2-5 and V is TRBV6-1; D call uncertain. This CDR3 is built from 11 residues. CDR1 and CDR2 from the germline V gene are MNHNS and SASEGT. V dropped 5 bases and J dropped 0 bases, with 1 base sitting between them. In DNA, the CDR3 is TGTGCCAGCAGTTACCAAGAGACCCAGTACTTC. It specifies CASSYQETQYF.

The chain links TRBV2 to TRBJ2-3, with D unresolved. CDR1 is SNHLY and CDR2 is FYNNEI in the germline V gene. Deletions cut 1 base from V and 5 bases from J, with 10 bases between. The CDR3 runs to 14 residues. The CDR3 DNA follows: TGTGCCAGCAGTGAAGGGAACGTAAGAGATACGCAGTATTTT. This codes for CASSEGNVRDTQYF.